The rows below give T cell receptor beta chains drawn from one sample of a study of PD-1 blockade in classical Hodgkin lymphoma. TCRdb's table, derived via immunoSEQ multiplex PCR, lists solely in-frame clones and lacks some. The sample lists over 20,000 clones, approximately 84% seen once, with roughly 2.6% in the top ten. The material was peripheral blood mononuclear cells (PBMCs), obtained at baseline. These receptors were obtained from a human donor with classical Hodgkin lymphoma. Both conserved end residues are part of each CDR3. A D gene is named only where the DNA matches it firmly. Not all rows give a size; the values are once, few, many and, for expanded clones, a class.

>TRBV4-1|-|19|-|TRBJ2-7
TGCGCCAGCAGCCAAGGGTTGGCGTGGGCCAAGCCCTACCCCTACGAGCAGTACTTC
CASSQGLAWAKPYPYEQYF
>TRBV5-1|TRBD1|14|-|TRBJ2-1
TGCGCCAGCAGCCCGGGACAGGGTACGGCTGAGCAGTTCTTC
CASSPGQGTAEQFF
>TRBV5-1|-|12|once|TRBJ1-2
TGCGCCAGCAGCTTGGAACGGAATGGCTACACCTTC
CASSLERNGYTF
>TRBV29-1|-|13|-|TRBJ2-7
TGCAGCGTTGCTAGCCAGAGCTCCTACGAGCAGTACTTC
CSVASQSSYEQYF
>TRBV4-3|-|15|-|TRBJ2-1
TGCGCCAGCAGCCAAGGGGACGGGAACTACAATGAGCAGTTCTTC
CASSQGDGNYNEQFF
>TRBV18|-|16|once|TRBJ1-4
TGTGCCAGCTCATTTTTCGACTCTGGAACTAATGAAAAACTGTTTTTT
CASSFFDSGTNEKLFF
>TRBV5-1|-|15|-|TRBJ2-3
TGCGCCAGCAGCTTGGTTGGTACAGCCACAGATACGCAGTATTTT
CASSLVGTATDTQYF
>TRBV15|-|13|-|TRBJ2-1
TGTGCCACCAATCCGACCCTTTACAATGAGCAGTTCTTC
CATNPTLYNEQFF
>TRBV5-1|-|13|-|TRBJ1-5
TGCGCCAGCAGCCAGGGCCCCAATCAGCCCCAGCATTTT
CASSQGPNQPQHF
>TRBV7-2|TRBD2|16|-|TRBJ2-1
TGTGCCAGCAGCTTAATGCGGGGGGGCAAGTACAATGAGCAGTTCTTC
CASSLMRGGKYNEQFF
>TRBV7-9|TRBD1|16|-|TRBJ1-5
TGTGCCAGCAGCCTAAGTCAGGGGGTTGGCAATCAGCCCCAGCATTTT
CASSLSQGVGNQPQHF
>TRBV5-1|-|13|-|TRBJ2-7
TGCGCCAGCAGCTTGGGAGAGGCCTACGAGCAGTACTTC
CASSLGEAYEQYF
>TRBV12-5|TRBD2|16|-|TRBJ2-1
TGTGCTAGTGGTCCAGGACTAGCGGGGGCCTACAATGAGCAGTTCTTC
CASGPGLAGAYNEQFF
>TRBV7-9|-|13|-|TRBJ2-2
TGTGCCAGCAGCTTAGTCCACACCGGGGAGCTGTTTTTT
CASSLVHTGELFF
>TRBV10-1|-|8|-|TRBJ2-7
TGCGCCAGCTACGAGCAGTACTTC
CASYEQYF
>TRBV5-6|-|14|-|TRBJ1-1
TGTGCCAGCAGCTTGCAGGGCCCGACCACTGAAGCCTTCTTT
CASSLQGPTTEAFF
>TRBV18|-|15|once|TRBJ1-6
TGTGCCAGCTCAGTTAAGGGACGTAATAATTCACCCCTCCACTTT
CASSVKGRNNSPLHF
>TRBV6-5|-|14|-|TRBJ1-4
TGTGCCAGCAGAACCGCAGACGGAAATGAAAAACTGTTTTTT
CASRTADGNEKLFF
>TRBV5-1|TRBD2|16|-|TRBJ2-1
TGCGCCAGCAGCTTGGATGGCGGCGGGGGGGCCAATGAGCAGTTCTTC
CASSLDGGGGANEQFF
>TRBV7-9|-|12|-|TRBJ1-3
TGTGCCAGCAGCTTAGGGGGAAACACCATATATTTT
CASSLGGNTIYF
>TRBV7-9|-|14|few|TRBJ2-2
TGTGCCAGCAGCTTAGGGACGAACACCGGGGAGCTGTTTTTT
CASSLGTNTGELFF
>TRBV5-1|-|15|-|TRBJ2-2
TGCGCCAGCAGCCGCGGGACCTCTAACACCGGGGAGCTGTTTTTT
CASSRGTSNTGELFF
>TRBV7-9|-|16|once|TRBJ1-4
TGTGCCAGCAGCTCGCCGGGGGGGGCGACTAATGAAAAACTGTTTTTT
CASSSPGGATNEKLFF
>TRBV25-1|-|14|once|TRBJ1-4
TGTGCCAGCAGTTGGAACAGGGCTAATGAAAAACTGTTTTTT
CASSWNRANEKLFF
>TRBV7-9|TRBD2|16|-|TRBJ2-1
TGTGCCAGCAGCTTAGGTCCGGGGGGCTCCTACAATGAGCAGTTCTTC
CASSLGPGGSYNEQFF
>TRBV9|-|19|-|TRBJ1-6
TGTGCCAGCAGCGCACCGGGACTAGGCCTCCCCTCCTATAATTCACCCCTCCACTTT
CASSAPGLGLPSYNSPLHF
>TRBV19|TRBD1|15|few|TRBJ1-1
TGTGCCAGTAATGGACAGGGGGCGGGGAACACTGAAGCTTTCTTT
CASNGQGAGNTEAFF
>TRBV6-6|TRBD2|13|-|TRBJ2-1
TGTGCCAGCAAACGGGGGGACTACAATGAGCAGTTCTTC
CASKRGDYNEQFF
>TRBV5-1|-|13|once|TRBJ1-1
TGCGCCAGCAGGCAGGGATCCAACACTGAAGCTTTCTTT
CASRQGSNTEAFF
>TRBV7-9|-|12|-|TRBJ1-1
TGTGCCAGCAGTCCCTTTTTCCATGAAGCTTTCTTT
CASSPFFHEAFF
>TRBV27|-|17|-|TRBJ1-5
TGTGCCAGCAGTTTATCGTGGGGTGGGGGCGACAATCAGCCCCAGCATTTT
CASSLSWGGGDNQPQHF
>TRBV13|-|13|once|TRBJ2-7
TGTGCCAGCAGCTTATATCAGACCTACGAGCAGTACTTC
CASSLYQTYEQYF
>TRBV6-6|TRBD1|16|-|TRBJ2-1
TGTGCCAGCAGCCAGGTCTACGGGACAGGGTCACATGAGCAGTTCTTC
CASSQVYGTGSHEQFF
>TRBV7-2|-|16|-|TRBJ1-2
TGTGCCAGCAGCTTGGGGATGTCGGGGTTTAACTATGGCTACACCTTC
CASSLGMSGFNYGYTF
>TRBV2|TRBD2|14|-|TRBJ2-3
TGTGCCAGCATGGGACTAGCGGTGGCAGATACGCAGTATTTT
CASMGLAVADTQYF
>TRBV29-1|-|14|-|TRBJ1-2
TGCAGCGTTTATACAGACGGTAGTGGCTATGGCTACACCTTC
CSVYTDGSGYGYTF
>TRBV7-8|-|14|-|TRBJ1-6
TGTGCCAGCAGCTTAGACGGGCTAAGGTCACCCCTCCACTTT
CASSLDGLRSPLHF
>TRBV5-1|-|13|-|TRBJ2-3
TGCGCCAGCAGCTTAGACTTCACAGATACGCAGTATTTT
CASSLDFTDTQYF